This T cell receptor beta chain was obtained from a study of response to subunit inactivated influenza vaccine. The V end was cut by 3 bases, the J end by 4 bases, with 10 bases between. The CDR3 covers 14 residues. The V gene's germline CDR1 is LGHDT and CDR2 YNNKEL (reference sequence). A single record per CDR3 protein comes from TCRdb applying MiXCR to the RT-PCR reads. The sample has under 800,000 distinct CDR3 sequences; approximately 15% are singletons. The specimen comprised PBMCs from blood, sampled approximately 15 days before vaccination. The TCR was taken from a man in his fifties or sixties who received an inactivated influenza vaccine. The chain uses TRBV3-1 and TRBJ2-1; D ambiguous. CDR3 in amino acids: CASSQSSVYNEQFF. The CDR3 DNA reads as TGTGCCAGCAGCCAGAGTTCGGTTTACAATGAGCAGTTCTTC.